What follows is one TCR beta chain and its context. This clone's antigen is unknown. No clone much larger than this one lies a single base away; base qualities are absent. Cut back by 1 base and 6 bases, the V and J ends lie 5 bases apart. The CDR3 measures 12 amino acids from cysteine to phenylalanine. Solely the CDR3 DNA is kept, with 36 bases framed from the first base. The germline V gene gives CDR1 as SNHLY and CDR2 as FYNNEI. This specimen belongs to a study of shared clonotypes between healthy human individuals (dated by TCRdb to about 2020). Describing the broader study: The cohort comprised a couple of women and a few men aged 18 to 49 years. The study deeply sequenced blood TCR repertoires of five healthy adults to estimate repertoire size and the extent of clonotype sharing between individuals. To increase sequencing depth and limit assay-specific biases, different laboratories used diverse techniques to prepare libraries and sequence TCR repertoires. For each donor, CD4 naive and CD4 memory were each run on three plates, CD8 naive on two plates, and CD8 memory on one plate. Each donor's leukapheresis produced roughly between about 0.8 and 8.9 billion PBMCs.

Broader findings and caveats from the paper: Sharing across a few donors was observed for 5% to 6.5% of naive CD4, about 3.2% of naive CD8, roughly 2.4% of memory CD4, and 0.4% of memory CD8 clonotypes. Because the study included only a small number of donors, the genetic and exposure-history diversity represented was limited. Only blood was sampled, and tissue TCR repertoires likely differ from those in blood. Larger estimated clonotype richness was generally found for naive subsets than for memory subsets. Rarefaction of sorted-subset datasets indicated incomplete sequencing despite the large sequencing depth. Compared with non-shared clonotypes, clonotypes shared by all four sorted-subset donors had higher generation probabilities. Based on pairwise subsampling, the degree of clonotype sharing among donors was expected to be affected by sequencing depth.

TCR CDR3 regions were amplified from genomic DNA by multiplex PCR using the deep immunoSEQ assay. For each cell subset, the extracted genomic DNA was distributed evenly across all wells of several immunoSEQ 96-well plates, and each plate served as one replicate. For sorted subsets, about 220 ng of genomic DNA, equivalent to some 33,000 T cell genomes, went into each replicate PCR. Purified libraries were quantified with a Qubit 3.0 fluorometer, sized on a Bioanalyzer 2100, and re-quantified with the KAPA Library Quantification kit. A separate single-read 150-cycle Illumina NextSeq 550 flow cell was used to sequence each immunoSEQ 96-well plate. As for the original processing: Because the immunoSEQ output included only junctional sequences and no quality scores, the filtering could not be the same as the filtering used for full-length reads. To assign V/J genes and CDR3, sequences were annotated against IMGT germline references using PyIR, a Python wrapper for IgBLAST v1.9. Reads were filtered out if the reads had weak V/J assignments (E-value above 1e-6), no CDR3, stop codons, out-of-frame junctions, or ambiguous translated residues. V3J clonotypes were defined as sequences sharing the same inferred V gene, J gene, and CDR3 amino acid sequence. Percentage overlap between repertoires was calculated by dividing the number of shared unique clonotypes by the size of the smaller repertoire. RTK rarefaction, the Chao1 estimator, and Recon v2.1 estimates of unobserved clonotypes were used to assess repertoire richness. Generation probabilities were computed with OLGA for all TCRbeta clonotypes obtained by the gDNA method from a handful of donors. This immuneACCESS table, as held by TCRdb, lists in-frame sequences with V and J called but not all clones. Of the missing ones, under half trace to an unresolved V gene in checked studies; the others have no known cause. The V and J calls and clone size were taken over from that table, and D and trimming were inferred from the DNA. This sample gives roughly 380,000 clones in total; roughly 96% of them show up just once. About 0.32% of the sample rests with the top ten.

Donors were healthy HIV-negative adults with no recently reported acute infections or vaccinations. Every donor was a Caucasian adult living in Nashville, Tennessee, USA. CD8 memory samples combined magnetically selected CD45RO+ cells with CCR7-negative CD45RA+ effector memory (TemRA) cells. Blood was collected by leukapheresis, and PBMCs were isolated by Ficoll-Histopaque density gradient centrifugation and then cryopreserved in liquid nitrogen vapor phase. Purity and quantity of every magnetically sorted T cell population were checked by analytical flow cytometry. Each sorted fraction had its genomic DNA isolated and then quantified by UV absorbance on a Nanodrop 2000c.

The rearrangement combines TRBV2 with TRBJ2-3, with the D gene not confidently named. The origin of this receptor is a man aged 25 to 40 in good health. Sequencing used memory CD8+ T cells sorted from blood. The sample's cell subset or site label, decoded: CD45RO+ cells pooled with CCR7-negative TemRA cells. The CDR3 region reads CASSEGYDTQYF. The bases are TGTGCCAGCAGTGAAGGGTACGATACGCAGTATTTT.